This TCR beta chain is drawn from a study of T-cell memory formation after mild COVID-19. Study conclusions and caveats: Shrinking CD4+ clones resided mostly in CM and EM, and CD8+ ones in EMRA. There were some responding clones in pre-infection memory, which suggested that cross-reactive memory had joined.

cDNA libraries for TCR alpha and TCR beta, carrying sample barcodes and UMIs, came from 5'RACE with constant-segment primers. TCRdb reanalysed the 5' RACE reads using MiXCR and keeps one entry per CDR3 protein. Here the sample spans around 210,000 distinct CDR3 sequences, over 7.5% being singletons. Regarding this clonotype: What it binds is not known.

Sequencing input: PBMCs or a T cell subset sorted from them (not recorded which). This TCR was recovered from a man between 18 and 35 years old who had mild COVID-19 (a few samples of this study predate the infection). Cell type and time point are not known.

Written as DNA, the CDR3 is TGTGCCAGCACCCAGCTGGGGTCCGGGGAGCTGTTTTTT. This codes for CASTQLGSGELFF. The genes are TRBV11-1 and TRBJ2-2; D not resolved. Trimming shortened V by 7 bases and J by 6 bases, and 12 bases separated the two germline ends. Germline lookup yields CDR1 SGHAT and CDR2 FQDESV (reference sequence). CDR3 length: 13 residues.